The next 22 T cell receptor beta chains were all read from a single sample in a study of molecular identifiers for immune sequencing clone quantification. TCRdb passed the PCR reads through MiXCR, listing each CDR3 protein once. The sample yields 90,000 or so distinct CDR3 sequences, about 23% seen once. The sequenced sample consisted of naive CD8+ T cells from blood, with Jurkat cell RNA spiked in. Subset meaning: FACS-sorted CD8+CD4-CCR7+CD45RA+ naive T cells. The receptors were gathered from a human donor in good health. Some libraries in this study had Jurkat cell RNA spiked in.

The chain uses TRBV7-8 and TRBJ2-1; D is unresolved. V gave up 1 base and J gave up 12 bases, with 13 bases separating them. Germline V CDR1 and CDR2: SGHVS, FQNEAQ. The CDR3 extends over 13 amino acids. For the CDR3, the DNA is TGTGCCAGCAGCTTAGGCTATGATAAGGGGCAGTTCTTC. Translating it yields CASSLGYDKGQFF.

The J gene is TRBJ2-6, the V gene TRBV21-1; TRBD1, the table's D call, was not compared with the DNA. TRBV21-1 corresponds to a pseudogene. This CDR3 has 17 amino acids. CDR3 nucleotides: TGTGCCAGCCGCAAAAACAGGGCTTCATCTGGGGCCAACGTCCTGACTTTC. Translating it yields CASRKNRASSGANVLTF.

The rearrangement joins TRBV6-2 or TRBV6-3 to TRBJ2-7, with D unclear. V was pared by 0 bases and J by 3 bases, with 12 bases between. The CDR3 loop spans 15 amino acids. The germline V gene encodes CDR1 MNHEY and CDR2 SVGEGT. CDR3 sequence (DNA): TGTGCCAGCAGTTACTCAGTCTTGACGGACTACGAGCAGTACTTC. This codes for CASSYSVLTDYEQYF.

Concerning this clonotype: Germline is not matched at one junction end, which may reflect a read error. The chain combines TRBV7-9 with TRBJ2-3, with D uncertain. The CDR3 is 13 amino acids. From germline, CDR1 is SEHNR and CDR2 FQNEAQ (reference sequence). Here the CDR3 DNA reads TGTGCCGGCAGCAGCCAGATGACAGATACGCAGTATTTT. The encoded protein is CAGSSQMTDTQYF.

This clonotype was detected only a few times. J is TRBJ1-3 and V is TRBV2; TRBD1 might be the D (5 bases). Trimming left V 3 bases short and J 0 bases short, with 9 bases between. Germline CDR1 reads SNHLY; CDR2 reads FYNNEI. The CDR3 is 15 amino acids. The CDR3 bases are TGTGCCAGCAGTGAGACAGCCAGCTCTGGAAACACCATATATTTT. Encoded protein: CASSETASSGNTIYF.

At least ten counts were recorded for this clonotype. The rearrangement uses TRBV28 and TRBJ2-7; D is uncertain. The CDR3 runs to 13 residues. Looked up from germline, CDR1 is MDHEN and CDR2 is SYDVKM. The V end lost 5 bases, the J end lost 5 bases, and 13 bases lay between the germline ends. The CDR3 nucleotides read TGTGCCAGCAGTAGGTCAGGCGGCCACGAGCAGTACTTC. This encodes CASSRSGGHEQYF.

This clonotype was observed at least ten times. The chain employs TRBV7-2 and TRBJ1-5; D gene ambiguous. Germline CDR1 is SGHTA and CDR2 is FQGNSA. Deletions cut 2 bases from V and 11 bases from J, with 19 bases between. The CDR3 runs to 15 residues. CDR3 sequence: CASSLTAGPIEAQHF. CDR3 coding DNA: TGTGCCAGCAGCTTAACGGCCGGCCCGATTGAAGCCCAGCATTTT.

Concerning this clonotype itself: This could be a read error, since a much larger clone is one nucleotide away. This chain connects TRBV30 to TRBJ2-5; 12 bases agree with TRBD2. Looked up from germline, CDR1 is GTSNPN and CDR2 is SVGIG (reference sequence). This CDR3 region has 19 residues. The CDR3 is CACPMSGTSGRSYQGTQYF. DNA of the CDR3: TGTGCCTGTCCGATGTCCGGGACTAGCGGGCGATCGTACCAAGGGACCCAGTACTTC.

The gene calls are TRBV7-9 and TRBJ1-4; 12 nucleotides align to TRBD1. This CDR3 region has 17 residues. Germline values: CDR1 SEHNR, CDR2 FQNEAQ (reference sequence). V dropped 4 bases and J dropped 8; count of bases not matched to a gene: 11. The CDR3 region has the DNA TGTGCCAGCAGCTCACCGGGACAGGGGGCGTCTCGAGAAAAACTGTTTTTT. Amino acid sequence: CASSSPGQGASREKLFF.

This clonotype was counted ten times or more. At one end the junction does not follow the germline gene, possibly because of a read error. V gene TRBV29-1 combines with J gene TRBJ2-2, with D perhaps matching TRBD1 or TRBD2 (6 bases each). CDR1 is SQVTM and CDR2 is ANQGSEA in the germline V gene. CDR3 length: 14 residues. The CDR3 is CSVEGGRNTGELFF. The DNA for the CDR3 is TGCAGCGTCGAAGGGGGGAGGAACACCGGGGAGCTGTTTTTT.

This clonotype occurred a few times. The chain recombines TRBV7-2 with TRBJ1-3; the match to TRBD1 covers 7 bases. Germline-derived CDR1 and CDR2 are SGHTA and FQGNSA. J was trimmed by 5 bases and V by 1 base; bases with no gene match: 8. The CDR3 has 16 amino acids. The CDR3 DNA follows: TGTGCCAGCAGCTTAGGGTTGGAGGGGGCCAGAAACACCATATATTTT. Protein product: CASSLGLEGARNTIYF.

This clonotype was seen ten or more times. CDR3 nucleotide sequence: TGTGCCAGCAGCGGCCGGGGGCCTGGTGCTAGCGATACGCAGTATTTT. Protein: CASSGRGPGASDTQYF. The chain is built from TRBV7-9 and TRBJ2-3; perhaps D is TRBD1 or TRBD2 (6 bases each). Germline V gene data show CDR1 as SEHNR and CDR2 as FQNEAQ (reference sequence). The CDR3 sequence is 16 residues long. Trimming removed 5 bases at V and 6 bases at J, with 21 bases between.

The rearrangement uses TRBV19 and TRBJ2-7, with D unresolved. V lost 1 base to trimming and J lost 1 base, with 5 bases between them. Per the germline V gene, CDR1 is LNHDA and CDR2 is SQIVND (reference sequence). This CDR3 spans 13 amino acids. The CDR3 region has the DNA TGTGCCAGTAGTATAGCACGGTCCTACGAGCAGTACTTC. Its translation is CASSIARSYEQYF.

This clonotype was observed at least ten times. This chain joins TRBV28 and TRBJ1-5; 10 positions match TRBD1. CDR3 length equals 18 residues. Germline V gene lookup returns CDR1 MDHEN and CDR2 SYDVKM. With V trimmed by 1 base and J by 5 bases, 11 bases remained unmatched. CDR3: CASSLLVDRGRLHQPQHF. The CDR3 region has the DNA TGTGCCAGCAGTTTATTAGTCGACAGGGGGCGACTTCATCAGCCCCAGCATTTT.

This clonotype was picked up many times. The V and J genes are TRBV29-1 and TRBJ1-2, with TRBD1 matching 10 bases. The germline gives CDR1 SQVTM, CDR2 ANQGSEA. CDR3 size: 14 residues. J was trimmed by 4 bases and V by 1 base; bases with no gene match: 3. The DNA for the CDR3 is TGCAGCGTTGAAGTTGGACAGGGGGGCTATGGCTACACCTTC. Its protein product is CSVEVGQGGYGYTF. Variable domain in full (rest from reference TRBV29-1 and TRBJ1-2): SAVISQKPSRDICQRGTSLTIQCQVDSQVTMMFWYRQQPGQSLTLIATANQGSEATYESGFVIDKFPISRPNLTFSTLTVSNMSPEDSSIYLCSVEVGQGGYGYTFGSGTRLTVV.

The V call is TRBV3-1, the J call TRBJ1-6; D is ambiguous. The CDR3 spans 16 residues. The germline gives CDR1 LGHDT, CDR2 YNNKEL (reference sequence). Trimming removed 0 bases from V and 7 bases from J, with 13 bases in between. The CDR3 is CASSQDLQTINSPLHF. The DNA of the CDR3 is TGTGCCAGCAGCCAAGATCTGCAGACGATCAATTCACCCCTCCACTTT.

This clonotype was observed many times. V and J are TRBV12-3 or TRBV12-4 and TRBJ2-3; the match to TRBD1 covers 7 bases. The CDR3 is 15 amino acids. With V trimmed by 6 bases and J by 2 bases, 8 bases remained unmatched. CDR3: CASSPQGDVTDTQYF. CDR3 DNA sequence: TGTGCCAGCAGCCCTCAGGGGGATGTCACAGATACGCAGTATTTT.

The sample holds many counts of this clonotype. V gene TRBV7-9 combines with J gene TRBJ1-1; 8 nucleotides match TRBD1. The J segment lost 1 base and the V segment lost 5 bases, leaving 12 bases of the junction unmatched. The CDR3 sequence is 17 residues long. Germline CDR1 is SEHNR and CDR2 is FQNEAQ (reference sequence). CDR3 sequence: CASSGPTGEPKNTEAFF. CDR3 DNA: TGTGCCAGCAGCGGACCGACAGGGGAGCCTAAGAACACTGAAGCTTTCTTT.

As for this clonotype: This sequence may be a read error, since a much larger clone differs from it by one base. This chain joins TRBV28 and TRBJ2-7, with D tentatively TRBD1 (5 bases). V lost 6 bases and J 9 bases, leaving 15 bases between the germline ends. This CDR3 has 12 residues. Germline values: CDR1 MDHEN, CDR2 SYDVKM. CDR3: CASSPSGIGQYF. The CDR3 DNA reads TGTGCCAGCAGCCCCTCAGGGATAGGGCAGTACTTC.

V is TRBV28 and J is TRBJ1-6, with no clear D. The CDR3 length is 14 residues. CDR1 MDHEN and CDR2 SYDVKM come from the germline V gene. V lost 9 bases, J lost 4 bases, and 13 bases lay in between. CDR3 sequence (DNA): TGTGCCAGTACCTGGCAGGTTTATAATTCACCCCTCCACTTT. It specifies CASTWQVYNSPLHF.

This clonotype was observed at least ten times. This sequence joins TRBV6-2 or TRBV6-3 and TRBJ2-7, with 9 bases lining up with TRBD1. The germline gives CDR1 MNHEY, CDR2 SVGEGT. V shed 6 bases and J 3 bases; nucleotides not matched to a gene: 3. The CDR3 contains 13 residues. CDR3 DNA: TGTGCCAGCAGCCGGGGACAGGGCTACGAGCAGTACTTC. This sequence encodes CASSRGQGYEQYF.

With respect to this clonotype: As the CDR3 is not closed by the conserved phenylalanine or tryptophan, this likely results from a read error. The chain carries TRBV4-1 and TRBJ2-1; D assignment may be TRBD1 or TRBD2 (5 bases each). The CDR3 totals 15 residues. Trimming removed 1 base from V and 2 bases from J, with 9 bases in between. Germline assignment: CDR1 MGHRA and CDR2 YSYEKL. CDR3: CASSQARGPYNEQFL. The CDR3 DNA is TGCGCCAGCAGCCAAGCGAGGGGCCCCTACAATGAGCAGTTCCTC.